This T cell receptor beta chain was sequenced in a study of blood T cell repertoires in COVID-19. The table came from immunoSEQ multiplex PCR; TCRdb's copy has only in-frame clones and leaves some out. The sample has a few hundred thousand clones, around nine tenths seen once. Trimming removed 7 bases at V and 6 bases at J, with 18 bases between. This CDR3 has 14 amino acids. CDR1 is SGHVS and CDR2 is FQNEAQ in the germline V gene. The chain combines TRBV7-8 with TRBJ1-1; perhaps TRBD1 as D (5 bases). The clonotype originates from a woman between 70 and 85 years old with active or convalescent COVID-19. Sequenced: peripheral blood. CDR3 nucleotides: TGTGCCAGCACCCCAGGGTCCGGGGGGGCTGAAGCTTTCTTT. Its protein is CASTPGSGGAEAFF.